This TCR beta chain is from a study of cytomegalovirus exposure and HLA in healthy donors. Study findings and constraints: It is likely that the observed cluster of highly shared sequence variants was a sequencing artifact. In a later analysis, V- and J-gene trimming of beta chains associated with a DCLRE1C missense variant, replicated independently. In an earlier analysis, about 87% or about 30%: the productive usage of most TCR beta V segments.

The primer mix had 60 Vbeta and 13 Jbeta primers. Profiling relied on immunoSEQ multiplex PCR, and the TCRdb table lists in-frame clones only, not all of them. The sample includes more than 80,000 clones, more than 60% of them seen just once. V was clipped by 2 bases and J by 1 base, with 6 bases between them. Germline lookup yields CDR1 MNHEY and CDR2 SVGAGI. The CDR3 length is 14 residues. On this clone: Its antigen is not known.

The TCR sequence derives from a man aged 40-55 years in good health and CMV-seronegative. The chain recombines TRBV6-5 with TRBJ1-5, with D possibly being TRBD1 (5 bases). Sequencing was performed on PBMCs. The CDR3 spells CASSYKGSNQPQHF. The CDR3 DNA is TGTGCCAGCAGTTACAAGGGGAGCAATCAGCCCCAGCATTTT.